This TCR beta chain originates from a study of beta chain features in type 1 diabetes. The wider study: Some 110,000,000 sorted cells were examined across all samples.

The sequenced template was cDNA made from the entire isolated RNA. Assay used: immunoSEQ multiplex PCR; TCRdb lists only in-frame clones, some missing. The sample has about 42,000 clones, approximately 48% seen once. V lost 2 bases to trimming and J lost 5 bases; unmatched junction nucleotides: 10. Looked up from germline, CDR1 is SGHRS and CDR2 is YFSETQ. CDR3 size: 16 residues. Sample: stem cell memory CD4+ T cells from blood. The chain recombines TRBV5-1 with TRBJ2-5; TRBD1 matches at 9 bases. The TCR was taken from a woman in her twenties or thirties in good health. Here the CDR3 reads CASSLTGGRGTETQYF. Here the CDR3 DNA reads TGCGCCAGCAGCTTAACAGGGGGCAGAGGTACGGAGACCCAGTACTTC.